The rows below give T cell receptor beta chains drawn from one sample of a study of cytomegalovirus exposure and HLA in healthy donors. Here immunoSEQ multiplex PCR was the method, and the copy in TCRdb shows in-frame clones only, minus some. The repertoire includes some 190,000 clones, 80% of them detected once, and about 1.4% sits in the top ten. Sequenced material: PBMCs. Receptors originate from a girl under 18 in good health and CMV-seropositive. Both conserved end residues are part of each CDR3. The order of the fields is clone size, V gene, CDR3 length, CDR3 protein. A row's size may be missing; if present it is once, few, many or a size class.

clone_size: .
v_call: TRBV6-5
cdr3_length: 13
cdr3_aa: CASSYSGEETQYF

clone_size: .
v_call: TRBV28
cdr3_length: 14
cdr3_aa: CASSPSGQGYVQYF

clone_size: .
v_call: TRBV19
cdr3_length: 15
cdr3_aa: CASSIVLPGTDTQYF

clone_size: .
v_call: TRBV27
cdr3_length: 19
cdr3_aa: CASSFRKFGQGRGGGEQYF

clone_size: .
v_call: TRBV18
cdr3_length: 14
cdr3_aa: CASSPPPGNEKLFF

clone_size: .
v_call: TRBV5-1
cdr3_length: 17
cdr3_aa: CASSLGTGASSGNTIYF

clone_size: .
v_call: TRBV27
cdr3_length: 14
cdr3_aa: CASSQTGWDTEAFF

clone_size: .
v_call: TRBV5-8
cdr3_length: 11
cdr3_aa: CASSVTRGYTF

clone_size: .
v_call: TRBV11-3
cdr3_length: 16
cdr3_aa: CASSFGQGASTDTQYF

clone_size: .
v_call: TRBV18
cdr3_length: 15
cdr3_aa: CASSPATGGSYEQYF

clone_size: .
v_call: TRBV7-9
cdr3_length: 13
cdr3_aa: CASSSTANYGYTF

clone_size: few
v_call: TRBV11-2
cdr3_length: 13
cdr3_aa: CASSLAVSDTQYF

clone_size: few
v_call: TRBV11-1
cdr3_length: 14
cdr3_aa: CASSLAVPADTQYF

clone_size: .
v_call: TRBV5-1
cdr3_length: 15
cdr3_aa: CASSLSGTSQNEQFF

clone_size: .
v_call: TRBV6-1
cdr3_length: 15
cdr3_aa: CASTVPGHGSDGYTF

clone_size: .
v_call: TRBV2
cdr3_length: 15
cdr3_aa: CASSEMAGGVETQYF

clone_size: .
v_call: TRBV9
cdr3_length: 15
cdr3_aa: CASSSSGRARETQYF

clone_size: .
v_call: TRBV4-2
cdr3_length: 15
cdr3_aa: CASSHSQTRSYEQYF

clone_size: .
v_call: TRBV6-5
cdr3_length: 15
cdr3_aa: CASSYDGTSTDTQYF

clone_size: .
v_call: TRBV2
cdr3_length: 17
cdr3_aa: CASSPTSGRVKLNTQYF

clone_size: .
v_call: TRBV30
cdr3_length: 12
cdr3_aa: CAYRQGLYEQYF

clone_size: .
v_call: TRBV2
cdr3_length: 21
cdr3_aa: CASRTIPDTKTSGLNYNEQFF

clone_size: .
v_call: TRBV7-8
cdr3_length: 13
cdr3_aa: CATRGDMNTEAFF

clone_size: .
v_call: TRBV7-9
cdr3_length: 13
cdr3_aa: CASSHRGRLRAFF

clone_size: .
v_call: TRBV11-2
cdr3_length: 15
cdr3_aa: CASSLNQGPSYEQYF

clone_size: .
v_call: TRBV6-1
cdr3_length: 15
cdr3_aa: CASSGAGQGSYEQYF

clone_size: .
v_call: TRBV18
cdr3_length: 15
cdr3_aa: CASQASLAVDTEAFF

clone_size: .
v_call: TRBV11-3
cdr3_length: 16
cdr3_aa: CASSFLSGQGYNEQFF

clone_size: .
v_call: TRBV7-2
cdr3_length: 18
cdr3_aa: CASSLARFPGVGPYEQYF

clone_size: .
v_call: TRBV19
cdr3_length: 13
cdr3_aa: CASSSDRGDEQYF

clone_size: .
v_call: TRBV27
cdr3_length: 15
cdr3_aa: CASSFTGGSNQPQHF

clone_size: .
v_call: TRBV21-1
cdr3_length: 14
cdr3_aa: CASNGGVNGNTIYF

clone_size: .
v_call: TRBV6-1
cdr3_length: 16
cdr3_aa: CASSEWGYSSYNEQFF

clone_size: few
v_call: TRBV5-6
cdr3_length: 11
cdr3_aa: CASSSPGGAFF

clone_size: .
v_call: TRBV5-1
cdr3_length: 15
cdr3_aa: CASSLGQAITRGYTF

clone_size: .
v_call: TRBV27
cdr3_length: 14
cdr3_aa: CASSLVKGADTQYF

clone_size: .
v_call: TRBV12-5
cdr3_length: 16
cdr3_aa: CASGLEGARSSYGYTF

clone_size: .
v_call: TRBV7-9
cdr3_length: 16
cdr3_aa: CASSPPPGTENTEAFF

clone_size: .
v_call: TRBV10-1
cdr3_length: 16
cdr3_aa: CASSYTSGRRLDEQYF

clone_size: once
v_call: TRBV28
cdr3_length: 14
cdr3_aa: CASSPGGSNQPQHF

clone_size: .
v_call: TRBV25-1
cdr3_length: 15
cdr3_aa: CASSFTDRANTEAFF

clone_size: .
v_call: TRBV6-1
cdr3_length: 14
cdr3_aa: CASSTEFTNTEAFF

clone_size: .
v_call: TRBV7-6
cdr3_length: 13
cdr3_aa: CASSLGSLDEQFF

clone_size: .
v_call: TRBV4-1
cdr3_length: 15
cdr3_aa: CASSQYGQGAQEQYF

clone_size: .
v_call: TRBV12-5
cdr3_length: 18
cdr3_aa: CASGLVLWGQENTGELFF

clone_size: once
v_call: TRBV2
cdr3_length: 13
cdr3_aa: CASTERGARGYTF

clone_size: .
v_call: TRBV7-9
cdr3_length: 14
cdr3_aa: CASSLSPGGTEAFF

clone_size: .
v_call: TRBV6-1
cdr3_length: 16
cdr3_aa: CASSELPDRGSYEQYF

clone_size: .
v_call: TRBV7-9
cdr3_length: 15
cdr3_aa: CASSFGGSVRETQYF

clone_size: .
v_call: TRBV4-1
cdr3_length: 18
cdr3_aa: CASSQAGGLAGVSYEQYF

clone_size: .
v_call: TRBV6-4
cdr3_length: 16
cdr3_aa: CASSGLAGSGHNEQFF

clone_size: .
v_call: TRBV7-9
cdr3_length: 15
cdr3_aa: CASSLDRGSIAEAFF

clone_size: .
v_call: TRBV4-1
cdr3_length: 17
cdr3_aa: CASSQEGDRGLGETQYF

clone_size: .
v_call: TRBV5-4
cdr3_length: 14
cdr3_aa: CASHQIVAGNEQFF

clone_size: .
v_call: TRBV5-1
cdr3_length: 17
cdr3_aa: CASSLTAGGPSSYEQYF